A single sample gave rise to the 9 T cell receptor beta chains below, sequenced in a study of tumor-infiltrating lymphocytes in localized non-small cell lung cancer. Method: immunoSEQ multiplex PCR; TCRdb's copy keeps in-frame clones and lacks some. Of 9,300 or so clones in the sample, around three quarters are singletons; the top ten hold approximately 5%. Sequencing used uninvolved lung tissue not adjacent to the tumor. Every receptor here comes from a human donor with non-small cell lung cancer.

The chain combines TRBV27 with TRBJ2-1, with a possible D match to TRBD1 (6 bases). CDR3 size: 15 residues. Trimming shortened V by 3 bases and J by 0 bases, and 9 bases separated the two germline ends. From germline, CDR1 is MNHEY and CDR2 SMNVEV (reference sequence). CDR3: CASSFIGGSYNEQFF. The CDR3 DNA reads as TGTGCCAGCAGTTTTATAGGGGGCTCCTACAATGAGCAGTTCTTC.

This chain joins TRBV5-6 and TRBJ2-7, with 15 bases matching TRBD2. Trimming at V came to 4 bases and at J to 3 bases, leaving 5 bases not matched to a gene. Looked up from germline, CDR1 is SGHDT and CDR2 is YYEEEE. CDR3 length: 16 amino acids. CDR3 DNA sequence: TGTGCCAGCAGCCTGGGACTAGCGGGAGGAAACTACGAGCAGTACTTC. Its translation: CASSLGLAGGNYEQYF. Looking up the rest from reference TRBV5-6 and TRBJ2-7 gives the full variable domain: DAGVTQSPTHLIKTRGQQVTLRCSPKSGHDTVSWYQQALGQGPQFIFQYYEEEERQRGNFPDRFSGHQFPNYSSELNVNALLLGDSALYLCASSLGLAGGNYEQYFGPGTRLTVT.

In the case of this clone: The same CDR3 arises from other DNA sequences in this sample as well. The rearrangement joins TRBV25-1 to TRBJ2-7; TRBD1 matches at 7 bases. Germline CDR1 reads MGHDK; CDR2 reads SYGVNS. This CDR3 is built from 14 residues. With 3 bases clipped from V and 3 bases from J, the junction kept 5 bases outside the gene matches. The CDR3 region is CASSDRQGRYEQYF. The DNA of the CDR3 is TGTGCCAGCAGTGATCGACAGGGACGCTACGAGCAGTACTTC.

This clone was detected only a few times. The rearrangement joins TRBV19 to TRBJ2-6; a weak D match, TRBD1 (5 bases). The germline CDR1 and CDR2 sequences are LNHDA and SQIVND (reference sequence). Between the trimmed V and J ends, which lost 4 bases and 4 bases, there was a span of 11 bases. The CDR3 length is 15 residues. CDR3 DNA sequence: TGTGCCAGTAGTACTCAGGGCGCCGGGGCCAACGTCCTGACTTTC. Protein product: CASSTQGAGANVLTF. Supplemented by reference TRBV19 and TRBJ2-6, the full variable domain reads DGGITQSPKYLFRKEGQNVTLSCEQNLNHDAMYWYRQDPGQGLRLIYYSQIVNDFQKGDIAEGYSVSREKKESFPLTVTSAQKNPTAFYLCASSTQGAGANVLTFGAGSRLTVL.

The gene calls are TRBV4-1 and TRBJ2-7; TRBD2 matches at 12 bases. Germline V gives CDR1 MGHRA, CDR2 YSYEKL. CDR3 length: 15 residues. The V segment lost 0 bases and the J segment 9 bases; nucleotides outside the gene matches: 6. In nucleotides, the CDR3 is TGCGCCAGCAGCCAAGAGACTAGCGGGAGCGTCAGGCAGTACTTC. It yields the protein CASSQETSGSVRQYF.

This rearrangement joins TRBV6-5 to TRBJ1-6; D possibly corresponds to TRBD1 (6 bases). Trimming left V 4 bases short and J 7 bases short, with 11 bases between. CDR3 length equals 14 residues. From germline, CDR1 is MNHEY and CDR2 SVGAGI. The CDR3, as DNA: TGTGCCAGCAGTTGGGGGGGCCCAAATTCACCCCTCCACTTT. Residues: CASSWGGPNSPLHF.

The chain employs TRBV30 and TRBJ2-7; tentative D call: TRBD1 (6 bases). The CDR3 runs 14 residues. V was pared by 0 bases and J by 3 bases, with 12 bases between. Per germline, CDR1 GTSNPN and CDR2 SVGIG (reference sequence). CDR3 residues: CAWSVPGRGYEQYF. CDR3 sequence (DNA): TGTGCCTGGAGTGTACCGGGCAGGGGCTACGAGCAGTACTTC.

This clone is judged large. The rearrangement joins TRBV5-1 to TRBJ1-4, with 8 bases that match TRBD1. This CDR3 comprises 14 residues. The V segment lost 4 bases and the J segment 8 bases; nucleotides outside the gene matches: 7. The germline V gene encodes CDR1 SGHRS and CDR2 YFSETQ. The CDR3 here is CASSAGDRFEKLFF. The CDR3 coding sequence is TGCGCCAGCAGCGCGGGGGACAGGTTCGAAAAACTGTTTTTT.

The chain uses TRBV28 and TRBJ2-1, with 10 bases that match TRBD1. The V and J ends lost 6 bases and 3 bases, in that order; junction bases with no gene match: 5. The CDR3 length is 15 residues. Germline V gene lookup returns CDR1 MDHEN and CDR2 SYDVKM. CDR3 region: CASRTGTGVYNEQFF. CDR3 nucleotides: TGTGCCAGCAGAACTGGGACAGGGGTCTACAATGAGCAGTTCTTC.